One sample yielded the 21 T cell receptor beta chains listed below, sequenced in a study of PD-1 blockade in classical Hodgkin lymphoma. The time point was: cycle 4 day 1 (C4D1), after around six weeks of nivolumab. The patients all showed relapse after autologous stem cell transplantation, while their brentuximab vedotin exposure varied. Method: immunoSEQ multiplex PCR; TCRdb's copy keeps in-frame clones and lacks some. This table holds about 6,900 clones, around 88% found once. The source material was peripheral blood mononuclear cells (PBMCs), sampled before the fourth cycle of nivolumab. The receptors shown here come from a human donor with classical Hodgkin lymphoma.

The chain is built from TRBV7-9 and TRBJ1-5; 9 bases agree with TRBD1. V shed 4 bases, J shed 4 bases, and the junction held 8 bases outside the gene matches. The CDR3 sequence is 16 residues long. CDR1 is SEHNR, CDR2 FQNEAQ, per germline (reference sequence). This CDR3 is CASSSYRGTGNQPQHF. For the CDR3, the DNA is TGTGCCAGCAGCTCTTATAGGGGGACAGGGAATCAGCCCCAGCATTTT.

CDR3 DNA: TGTGCCAGCGTGGGCCAGGGGGGCACCGGGGAGCTGTTTTTT. Its translation is CASVGQGGTGELFF. The chain carries TRBV6-1 and TRBJ2-2, with D possibly being TRBD1 (7 bases). V was trimmed by 8 bases and J by 4 bases, leaving 14 bases between them. This CDR3 is 14 amino acids long. Germline V gene lookup returns CDR1 MNHNS and CDR2 SASEGT.

Comment on this clone: Its ends do not fully match the called genes, so a read error is possible. This chain uses TRBV9 with TRBJ2-1; D is possibly TRBD2 (7 bases). CDR1 and CDR2 from the germline V gene are SGDLS and YYNGEE. The CDR3 has 17 amino acids. Here the CDR3 reads CASSVDEGGRTSGGVLF. The CDR3 DNA is TGTGCCAGCAGCGTAGATGAGGGGGGAAGGACTAGTGGCGGGGTTCTCTTC.

CDR3 amino acids: CASSLLGTYGYTF. In nucleotides, the CDR3 is TGTGCCAGCAGCTTGTTAGGTACCTATGGCTACACCTTC. The chain links TRBV5-4 to TRBJ1-2; D unclear. Looked up from germline, CDR1 is SGHNT and CDR2 is YYREEE (reference sequence). V gave up 1 base and J gave up 4 bases, with 8 bases separating them. The CDR3 extends over 13 amino acids.

The chain employs TRBV18 and TRBJ1-1; D perhaps matches TRBD1 (6 bases). There are 13 residues in the CDR3. The V end was cut by 9 bases, the J end by 1 base, with 12 bases between. Germline CDR1 reads KGHSH; CDR2 reads LQKENI. The CDR3 DNA reads TGTGCCAGTGGGGGACAACCGAACACTGAAGCTTTCTTT. Protein sequence: CASGGQPNTEAFF.

The rearrangement uses TRBV19 and TRBJ2-1; 14 bases match TRBD2. This CDR3 has 14 residues. The germline V gene encodes CDR1 LNHDA and CDR2 SQIVND (reference sequence). V lost 4 bases to trimming and J lost 7 bases; unmatched junction nucleotides: 0. DNA of the CDR3: TGTGCCAGTAGTAGGACTAGCGGGGGGAATGAGCAGTTCTTC. This codes for CASSRTSGGNEQFF. Full variable domain (remainder filled in from reference TRBV19 and TRBJ2-1): DGGITQSPKYLFRKEGQNVTLSCEQNLNHDAMYWYRQDPGQGLRLIYYSQIVNDFQKGDIAEGYSVSREKKESFPLTVTSAQKNPTAFYLCASSRTSGGNEQFFGPGTRLTVL.

This clone was seen a handful of times. The genes are TRBV5-3 and TRBJ1-6, with TRBD1 as a possible D gene (5 bases). TRBV5-3 is noted as an ORF with a role that remains uncertain. V was pared by 6 bases and J by 9 bases, with 10 bases between. The CDR3 extends over 12 amino acids. CDR3 sequence reads: CARTDRGSPLHF. The CDR3 nucleotides read TGTGCCAGAACTGATAGGGGTTCACCCCTCCACTTT.

The chain has TRBV5-8 and TRBJ1-1; no firm D call. Looked up from germline, CDR1 is SGHTS and CDR2 is YDEGEE. The ends were cut back, 0 bases at V and 0 bases at J, with 9 bases in the middle. The CDR3 length is 15 residues. The CDR3 is CASSLVWRVNTEAFF. The CDR3 DNA reads TGTGCCAGCAGCTTGGTCTGGAGAGTGAACACTGAAGCTTTCTTT.

The chain uses TRBV5-4 and TRBJ1-5, with 9 bases fitting TRBD1. V trimming: 5 bases; J trimming: 7 bases; junction bases outside the gene matches: 13. The CDR3 is made up of 16 amino acids. The germline V gene has CDR1 SGHNT and CDR2 YYREEE (reference sequence). The CDR3 region is CASSLRGQGIRQPQHF. DNA for the CDR3: TGTGCCAGCAGTCTCCGTGGACAGGGGATACGGCAGCCCCAGCATTTT.

This rearrangement joins TRBV5-1 to TRBJ1-2; TRBD1 matches at 11 bases. With 4 bases clipped from V and 8 bases from J, the junction kept 4 bases outside the gene matches. This CDR3 is 13 amino acids long. Germline CDR1 reads SGHRS; CDR2 reads YFSETQ. The CDR3 region is CASSTGTGGGYTF. CDR3 DNA: TGCGCCAGCAGCACCGGGACAGGGGGAGGCTACACCTTC.

The rearrangement joins TRBV10-3 to TRBJ1-5, with D hard to call. Trimming took 8 bases from V and 5 from J, leaving 13 bases between them. CDR1 ENHRY and CDR2 SYGVKD come from the germline V gene. The CDR3 sequence is 13 residues long. The DNA of the CDR3 is TGTGCCATCCGCGGCCTTCCCGATCAGCCCCAGCATTTT. Amino acids: CAIRGLPDQPQHF.

The chain recombines TRBV5-8 with TRBJ2-5; 7 bases map to TRBD2. This CDR3 has 17 amino acids. Trimming at V came to 0 bases and at J to 1 base, leaving 9 bases not matched to a gene. Per germline, CDR1 SGHTS and CDR2 YDEGEE. The CDR3 reads CASSLADTTGGQETQYF. In nucleotides, the CDR3 is TGTGCCAGCAGCTTGGCCGATACGACGGGGGGCCAAGAGACCCAGTACTTC.

This clone showed up just once. The CDR3 loop is CASIIGGSRSTGELFF. CDR3 sequence (DNA): TGCGCCAGCATCATAGGCGGGAGTAGGAGCACCGGGGAGCTGTTTTTT. The rearrangement uses TRBV5-1 and TRBJ2-2, with 7 bases matching TRBD2. Germline-derived CDR1 and CDR2 are SGHRS and YFSETQ. This CDR3 region has 16 residues. The ends lost 6 bases at V and 4 bases at J; junction bases unmatched: 12.

The rearrangement links TRBV5-4 to TRBJ1-2; D gene uncertain. The germline gives CDR1 SGHNT, CDR2 YYREEE (reference sequence). This CDR3 spans 13 amino acids. Trimming cost V 1 base and J 8 bases, with 12 bases left between them. The CDR3 is CASSLMVRRGYTF. For the CDR3, the DNA is TGTGCCAGCAGCTTGATGGTACGGAGAGGCTACACCTTC. Complete variable domain (other parts from reference TRBV5-4 and TRBJ1-2): ETGVTQSPTHLIKTRGQQVTLRCSSQSGHNTVSWYQQALGQGPQFIFQYYREEENGRGNFPPRFSGLQFPNYSSELNVNALELDDSALYLCASSLMVRRGYTFGSGTRLTVV.

In DNA, the CDR3 is TGTGCCAGCAGCTTTCGGACAGGGTCCAAATCCTACAATGAGCAGTTCTTC. This codes for CASSFRTGSKSYNEQFF. The rearrangement links TRBV5-4 to TRBJ2-1, with 8 bases that match TRBD1. The ends lost 2 bases at V and 1 base at J; junction bases unmatched: 8. The germline gives CDR1 SGHNT, CDR2 YYREEE (reference sequence). The CDR3 is made up of 17 amino acids.

J is TRBJ2-7 and V is TRBV28, with unresolved D. Trimming took off 5 bases at V and 4 bases at J, with 6 bases between the two ends. CDR1 MDHEN and CDR2 SYDVKM come from the germline V gene. The CDR3 is made up of 11 amino acids. DNA of the CDR3: TGTGCCAGCAGTATCAGTTACGAGCAGTACGTC. This gives the protein CASSISYEQYV.

The rearrangement links TRBV11-2 to TRBJ2-2; the match to TRBD1 covers 7 bases. The CDR3 spans 16 residues. The junction had 13 bases not matched to a gene; V was cut back by 6 bases and J by 6 bases. Germline assignment: CDR1 SGHAT and CDR2 FQNNGV. In nucleotides, the CDR3 is TGTGCCAGCAGGGGGGTAGGGGGCGAGTCTCCCGGGGAGCTGTTTTTT. It encodes CASRGVGGESPGELFF. The whole variable domain, remainder taken from reference TRBV11-2 and TRBJ2-2, is EAGVAQSPRYKIIEKRQSVAFWCNPISGHATLYWYQQILGQGPKLLIQFQNNGVVDDSQLPKDRFSAERLKGVDSTLKIQPAKLEDSAVYLCASRGVGGESPGELFFGEGSRLTVL.

The rearrangement joins TRBV18 to TRBJ2-1, with D possibly being TRBD1 or TRBD2 (5 bases each). This CDR3 spans 17 amino acids. Germline-derived CDR1 and CDR2 are KGHSH and LQKENI. Trimming left V 1 base short and J 6 bases short, with 19 bases between. The CDR3 loop is CASSPRGTERAFNEQFF. The CDR3, as DNA: TGTGCCAGCTCACCACGGGGGACCGAGAGGGCATTCAATGAGCAGTTCTTC.

The chain is built from TRBV5-1 and TRBJ1-2; 7 bases fit TRBD1. There are 12 residues in the CDR3. Per the germline V gene, CDR1 is SGHRS and CDR2 is YFSETQ. V shed 4 bases, J shed 7 bases, and the junction held 4 bases outside the gene matches. The CDR3 spells CASSVDRAGYTF. Written as DNA, the CDR3 is TGCGCCAGCAGCGTTGACAGGGCTGGCTACACCTTC.

The V call is TRBV7-9, the J call TRBJ1-2, with a weak D call TRBD1 (5 bases). V shed 3 bases and J shed 6 bases, with 14 bases lying between them. Germline V gives CDR1 SEHNR, CDR2 FQNEAQ (reference sequence). CDR3 length equals 14 residues. CDR3 sequence reads: CASSFSGFRDGYTF. The CDR3 DNA is TGTGCCAGCAGCTTCTCCGGGTTCAGGGATGGCTACACCTTC. Drawing the rest from reference TRBV7-9 and TRBJ1-2, the complete variable domain is DTGVSQNPRHKITKRGQNVTFRCDPISEHNRLYWYRQTLGQGPEFLTYFQNEAQLEKSRLLSDRFSAERPKGSFSTLEIQRTEQGDSAMYLCASSFSGFRDGYTFGSGTRLTVV.

This clone occurred a few times. V gene TRBV19 combines with J gene TRBJ1-6, with TRBD1 matching over 8 bases. The CDR3 has 14 amino acids. Germline V lookup: CDR1 LNHDA, CDR2 SQIVND (reference sequence). The V and J ends lost 1 base and 8 bases, in that order; junction bases with no gene match: 1. CDR3 region: CASSIAGGYSPLHF. CDR3 DNA sequence: TGTGCCAGTAGTATAGCAGGGGGCTATTCACCCCTCCACTTT.